This T cell receptor beta chain was captured in a study of glioma-infiltrating T cells. Many counts were recorded for this clonotype. The antigen remains undetermined. Study-wide findings and caveats: Signature shared blood CDR3 motifs were enriched in low-divergence and depleted in high-divergence patients.

CDR1 is MDHEN and CDR2 is SYDVKM in the germline V gene. Trimming cost V 8 bases and J 4 bases, with 17 bases left between them. The CDR3 length is 14 residues. The iRepertoire nested amplicon-rescue multiplex PCR amplified TCR alpha and beta CDR3s from RNA. TCRdb re-derived calls from the multiplex PCR reads in MiXCR, one entry per CDR3 protein. The sample consists of approximately 400,000 distinct CDR3 sequences, about two fifths of them appearing once. This clonotype was sampled from a human donor with low-grade glioma or glioblastoma, undergoing nonglioma brain surgery, or in good health (not recorded which). The V and J genes are TRBV28 and TRBJ1-2, with D hard to call. The sequenced sample consisted of glioma tissue, nonneoplastic brain tissue, or PBMCs (not recorded which). The CDR3 loop reads CASQVSVTAYGYTF. CDR3 coding DNA: TGTGCCAGCCAAGTTTCCGTCACAGCCTATGGCTACACCTTC.